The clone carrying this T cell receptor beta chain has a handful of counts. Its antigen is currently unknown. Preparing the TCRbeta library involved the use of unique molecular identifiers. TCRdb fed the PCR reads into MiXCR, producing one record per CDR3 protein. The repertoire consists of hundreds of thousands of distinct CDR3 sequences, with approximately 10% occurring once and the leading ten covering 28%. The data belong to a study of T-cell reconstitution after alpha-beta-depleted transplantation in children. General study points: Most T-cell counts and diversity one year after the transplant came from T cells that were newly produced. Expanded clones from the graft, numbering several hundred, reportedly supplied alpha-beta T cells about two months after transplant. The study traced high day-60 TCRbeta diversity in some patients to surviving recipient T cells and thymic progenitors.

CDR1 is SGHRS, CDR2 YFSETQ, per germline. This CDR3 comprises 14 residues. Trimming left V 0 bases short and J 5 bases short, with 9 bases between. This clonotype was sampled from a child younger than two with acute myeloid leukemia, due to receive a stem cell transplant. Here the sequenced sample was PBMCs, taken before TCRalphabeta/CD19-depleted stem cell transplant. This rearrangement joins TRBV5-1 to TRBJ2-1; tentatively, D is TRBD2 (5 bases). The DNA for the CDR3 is TGCGCCAGCAGCTTGGGACTATCAAACAATGAGCAGTTCTTC. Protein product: CASSLGLSNNEQFF.